This TCR beta chain appears in the sequencing data of a study of PD-L1 blockade in urothelial cancer (dated by TCRdb to 2016 to 2017). About the investigation overall: Therapy was started at some point between 2012 and 2014 for all patients, and atezolizumab 1,200 mg was administered intravenously every 3 weeks. About 85% of the roughly 29 patients were males with bladder-origin urothelial cancer, and about 60% of the roughly 30 reported a prior smoking history. Patients had an ECOG performance status of 0 or 1 and had received between 0 and 3 prior chemotherapy regimens. Blood samples were analyzed at 3 weeks after treatment start (second dose) and at 6 weeks after treatment start. Blood samples gave a median of around 140,000 T cells and 88,000 or so unique TCRs, with a median clonality of approximately 0.078. An exploratory multi-omic analysis was conducted of the somatic, immune and clinical correlates of response to PD-L1 blockade with atezolizumab in urothelial cancer. Pretreatment tumor samples and matched peripheral blood, collected serially before and after atezolizumab treatment, underwent TCR sequencing. Durable clinical benefit was defined as progression-free survival longer than 6 months, and TCR features were also tested against progression-free and overall survival. Whole exome sequencing and RNA sequencing of pretreatment tumors were performed alongside TCR sequencing in the same patients. Durable clinical benefit was achieved by nine patients and was not achieved by 20 patients. Around 29 patients had pretreatment blood TCR-seq, 24 had at least one posttreatment blood collection, and 24 had tumor TCR-seq. General conclusions and limits of the study: Because the sample size was small (n ≈ 27) and many exploratory analyses were performed, the results are intended to be hypothesis-generating. Improved progression-free and overall survival was found to be associated with pretreatment peripheral blood TCR clonality below the median. Greater expansion of tumor-associated TCR clones in peripheral blood 3 weeks after the start of treatment was observed in patients with durable benefit (n ≈ 22, p = 0.022).

Synthetic TCR analog templates were spiked into each PCR to estimate absolute template abundance from read counts. The immunoSEQ assay used bias-controlled V and J gene primers to amplify TCRbeta CDR3 regions from genomic DNA. Sequencing of rearranged TCRbeta segments was done at approximately 20X coverage. The paper's processing steps were these. Sequencing errors were corrected by clustering and CDR3s were annotated against IMGT to assign V, D and J genes. Downstream analyses used only productive TCRbeta rearrangements, leaving out any out-of-frame or stop-codon sequences. Clonality was computed as one minus Shannon entropy normalized by the log of the number of unique productive sequences. Clones differing between time points or between blood and tumor were identified using Fisher's exact test with Benjamini-Hochberg correction, with an adjusted p below 0.01 applied as the threshold. Sourced from immuneACCESS, this table was stored by TCRdb with only in-frame sequences that have V and J called. A share of the clones is absent; for the studies checked, an unresolved V gene accounts for under half, and the remainder has no known explanation. V, J and clone size were drawn from that table, and D and trimming were deduced from the DNA. Recorded for this sample are 35,000 to 40,000 clones; roughly four fifths of them occurred a single time. The biggest ten clones account for about 6.8% of the sample.

According to the study, the label for this sample's time point signals: pretreatment peripheral blood. A cohort of 25 to 30 patients with locally advanced or metastatic urothelial carcinoma, treated at Memorial Sloan Kettering on a trial protocol, was included. Peripheral blood mononuclear cells were collected pretreatment and during treatment, with between 1 and 8 total time points per patient. The Qiagen DNeasy Blood extraction kit was used to purify genomic DNA from total PBMCs and from tumor samples. PBMCs were collected pretreatment and during treatment and were isolated and stored as previously described. The CDR3 measures 16 amino acids from cysteine to phenylalanine. The sequence is cut down to CDR3 DNA, 48 bases in frame from base 1. In regard to this clone: The clone's antigen remains unknown. No qualities accompany the bases; no much larger clone lies one base away.

The chain joins TRBV21-1 to TRBJ1-2; the table's D call of TRBD1 was not tested on the DNA. TRBV21-1 is described as a pseudogene. This sequence originates from a man in his fifties or sixties with urothelial cancer. The sequencing here drew on PBMCs, taken around atezolizumab (anti-PD-L1) treatment. The CDR3 protein: CASSSPTGMSNYGYTF. The DNA sequence reads TGTGCCAGCAGCAGCCCAACAGGGATGAGTAACTATGGCTACACCTTC.